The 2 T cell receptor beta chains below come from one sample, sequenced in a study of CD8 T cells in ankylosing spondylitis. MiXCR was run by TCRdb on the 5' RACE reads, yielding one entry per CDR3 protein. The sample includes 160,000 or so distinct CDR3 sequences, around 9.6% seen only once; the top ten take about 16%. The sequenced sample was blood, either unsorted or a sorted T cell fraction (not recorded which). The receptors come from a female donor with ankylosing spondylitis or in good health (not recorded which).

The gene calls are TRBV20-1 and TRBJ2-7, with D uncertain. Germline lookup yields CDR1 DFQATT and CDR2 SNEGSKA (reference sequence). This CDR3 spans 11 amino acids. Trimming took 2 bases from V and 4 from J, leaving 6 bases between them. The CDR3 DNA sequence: TGCAGTGCTAGACGAGATTACGAGCAGTACTTC. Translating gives CSARRDYEQYF.

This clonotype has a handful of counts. CDR3 sequence (DNA): TGTGCCAGCAGCCCTTCGCCCAGGGGGTATCAGCCCCAGCATTTT. It codes for CASSPSPRGYQPQHF. J is TRBJ1-5 and V is TRBV9, with 7 nucleotides matching TRBD1. Trimming at V came to 4 bases and at J to 5 bases, leaving 9 bases not matched to a gene. Germline assignment: CDR1 SGDLS and CDR2 YYNGEE. The CDR3 is 15 residues long.